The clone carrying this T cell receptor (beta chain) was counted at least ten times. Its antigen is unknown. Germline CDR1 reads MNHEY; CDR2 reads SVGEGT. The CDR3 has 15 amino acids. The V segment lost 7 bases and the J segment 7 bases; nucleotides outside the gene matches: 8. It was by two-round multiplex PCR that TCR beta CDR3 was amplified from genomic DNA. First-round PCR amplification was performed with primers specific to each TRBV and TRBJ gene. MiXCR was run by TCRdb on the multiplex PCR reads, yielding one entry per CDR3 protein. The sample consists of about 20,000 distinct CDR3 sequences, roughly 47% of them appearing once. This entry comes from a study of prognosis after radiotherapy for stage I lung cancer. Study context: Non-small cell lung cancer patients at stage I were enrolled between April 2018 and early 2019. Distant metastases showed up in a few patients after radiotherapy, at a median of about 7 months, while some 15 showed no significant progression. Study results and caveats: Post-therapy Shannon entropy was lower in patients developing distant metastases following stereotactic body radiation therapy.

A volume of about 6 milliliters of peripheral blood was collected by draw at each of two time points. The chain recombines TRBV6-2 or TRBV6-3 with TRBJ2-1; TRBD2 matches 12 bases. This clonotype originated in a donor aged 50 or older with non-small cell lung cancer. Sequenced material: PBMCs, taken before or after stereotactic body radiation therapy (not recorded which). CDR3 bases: TGTGCCAGCACCCCTAGCGGGGGGGCCCTGAATGAGCAGTTCTTC. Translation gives CASTPSGGALNEQFF.